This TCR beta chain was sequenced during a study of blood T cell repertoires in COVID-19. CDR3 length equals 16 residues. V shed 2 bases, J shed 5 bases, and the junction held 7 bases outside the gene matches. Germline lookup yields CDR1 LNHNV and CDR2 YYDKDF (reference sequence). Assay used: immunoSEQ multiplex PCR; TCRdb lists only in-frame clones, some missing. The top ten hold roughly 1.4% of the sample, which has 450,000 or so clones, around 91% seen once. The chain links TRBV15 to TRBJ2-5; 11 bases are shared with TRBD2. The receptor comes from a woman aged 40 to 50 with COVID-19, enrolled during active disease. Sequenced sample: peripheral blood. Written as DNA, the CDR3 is TGTGCCACCAGCAGACTAGCGGGGGGACTCGGGGAGACCCAGTACTTC. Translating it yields CATSRLAGGLGETQYF.